One and the same sample provided the 25 T cell receptor beta chains below, sequenced in a study of blood T cell repertoires in COVID-19. Sequenced by immunoSEQ multiplex PCR; TCRdb stores in-frame clones only, minus some. This table holds about 36,000 clones, roughly 80% found once. What was sequenced was peripheral blood. Receptors originate from a man between 60 and 75 years old with active COVID-19.

The chain uses TRBV5-4 and TRBJ2-1; the D gene is possibly TRBD2 (6 bases). From germline, CDR1 is SGHNT and CDR2 YYREEE (reference sequence). The length of the CDR3 is 16 residues. V was clipped by 0 bases and J by 2 bases, with 12 bases between them. CDR3 coding DNA: TGTGCCAGCAGCTTGGAGGGCGGGGCCGCCTACAATGAGCAGTTCTTC. Protein sequence: CASSLEGGAAYNEQFF. Variable domain in full (rest from reference TRBV5-4 and TRBJ2-1): ETGVTQSPTHLIKTRGQQVTLRCSSQSGHNTVSWYQQALGQGPQFIFQYYREEENGRGNFPPRFSGLQFPNYSSELNVNALELDDSALYLCASSLEGGAAYNEQFFGPGTRLTVL.

The CDR3 DNA follows: TGTGCCAGCAGCTTTGCGGGGGGTAGTCAAGAGACCCAGTACTTC. This gives the protein CASSFAGGSQETQYF. J is TRBJ2-5 and V is TRBV7-6, with 8 nucleotides matching TRBD2. CDR1 and CDR2 (germline): SGHVS, FNYEAQ. The ends lost 3 bases at V and 2 bases at J; junction bases unmatched: 5. The CDR3 is made up of 15 amino acids.

The chain's CDR3 is CASSAMTNLREQYF. CDR3 sequence (DNA): TGTGCCAGCAGCGCGATGACAAATCTCCGCGAGCAGTACTTC. The gene calls are TRBV11-2 and TRBJ2-7; no clear D. The V gene's germline CDR1 is SGHAT and CDR2 FQNNGV. Trimming stripped 5 bases from V and 6 bases from J, with 17 bases between. The CDR3 is 14 amino acids.

The J gene is TRBJ1-6, the V gene TRBV18, with 10 nucleotides matching TRBD1. This CDR3 contains 15 residues. Trimming cost V 9 bases and J 6 bases; bases outside gene matches: 8. The germline gives CDR1 KGHSH, CDR2 LQKENI. CDR3 nucleotides: TGTGCCAGTCGGACAGGGGGGCACCGTAATTCACCCCTCCACTTT. Translating gives CASRTGGHRNSPLHF.

The genes are TRBV10-1 and TRBJ1-1, with TRBD1 as a possible D gene (5 bases). V lost 10 bases, J lost 2 bases, and 11 bases lay in between. Germline assignment: CDR1 WNHNN and CDR2 SYGVQD (reference sequence). This CDR3 region has 12 residues. The CDR3 is CANKDRNTEAFF. CDR3 DNA: TGCGCCAACAAAGACAGAAACACTGAAGCTTTCTTT.

The chain carries TRBV6-5 and TRBJ2-2; TRBD1 aligns across 10 bases. The CDR3 runs to 15 residues. V dropped 2 bases and J dropped 8; count of bases not matched to a gene: 5. Germline CDR1 is MNHEY and CDR2 is SVGAGI. In DNA, the CDR3 is TGTGCCAGCAGTTACCCCCGGGACAGGGGAGGGGAGCTGTTTTTT. Protein: CASSYPRDRGGELFF.

The chain is built from TRBV6-4 and TRBJ2-3, with TRBD2 matching 12 bases. Trimming cost V 3 bases and J 3 bases; bases outside gene matches: 4. CDR3 size: 16 residues. Germline assignment: CDR1 MRHNA and CDR2 SNTAGT. Written as DNA, the CDR3 is TGTGCCAGCAGTGAGTCTAGCGGGGGGGCAACAGATACGCAGTATTTT. Its protein is CASSESSGGATDTQYF.

The chain uses TRBV6-6 and TRBJ1-1; D ambiguous. This CDR3 comprises 11 residues. V gave up 7 bases and J gave up 6 bases, with 9 bases separating them. The germline V gene encodes CDR1 MNHNY and CDR2 SVGAGI (reference sequence). CDR3 DNA: TGTGCCAGCATTACCCAGGCTGAAGCTTTCTTT. Translation: CASITQAEAFF.

The chain combines TRBV7-2 with TRBJ1-6, with 9 bases fitting TRBD1. J gave up 6 bases and V 8 bases, and 5 bases lay outside the gene matches. The CDR3 runs 14 residues. The germline CDR1 and CDR2 sequences are SGHTA and FQGNSA. Here the CDR3 reads CASARDRVNSPLHF. The CDR3 DNA sequence: TGTGCCAGCGCCCGGGACAGGGTTAATTCACCCCTCCACTTT.

The rearrangement joins TRBV7-2 to TRBJ2-5; 10 positions agree with TRBD2. The CDR3 has 16 amino acids. The trim removed 3 bases at V and 5 bases at J, leaving 9 bases unmatched. Germline lookup yields CDR1 SGHTA and CDR2 FQGNSA. DNA of the CDR3: TGTGCCAGCAGCTTGAGAAGCGGGAGGGTCCGGGAGACCCAGTACTTC. Translation: CASSLRSGRVRETQYF.

This chain connects TRBV6-5 to TRBJ1-1; D remains ambiguous. The V end lost 5 bases, the J end lost 3 bases, and 10 bases lay between the germline ends. The CDR3 extends over 13 amino acids. In germline, CDR1 is MNHEY, CDR2 SVGAGI. This CDR3 is CASSLERDTEAFF. As DNA, the CDR3 is TGTGCCAGCAGTCTCGAGCGGGACACTGAAGCTTTCTTT.

The V and J genes are TRBV5-1 and TRBJ2-3; tentatively, D is TRBD2 (5 bases). The V gene lost 3 bases and the J gene lost 2 bases, with 19 bases spanning the gap. Germline V gene sequence: CDR1 SGHRS, CDR2 YFSETQ. The length of the CDR3 is 17 residues. The CDR3 DNA is TGCGCCAGCAGCTCTCCGTTTGGGCGGGCCGACACAGATACGCAGTATTTT. Protein sequence: CASSSPFGRADTDTQYF.

In its sample, this clone was seen a few times. The V gene is TRBV30, the J gene TRBJ1-1; possibly TRBD1 for D (5 bases). Germline V gives CDR1 GTSNPN, CDR2 SVGIG (reference sequence). This CDR3 spans 12 amino acids. Trimming removed 5 bases at V and 6 bases at J, with 13 bases between. Here the CDR3 DNA reads TGTGCCTGGCAGGGTACAACACCTGAAGCTTTCTTT. This encodes CAWQGTTPEAFF.

This CDR3 is CASSDSNKNYGYTF. The DNA of the CDR3 is TGTGCCAGCAGCGACAGCAATAAGAACTATGGCTACACCTTC. The V gene is TRBV9, the J gene TRBJ1-2; no clear D gene. V gave up 3 bases and J gave up 2 bases, with 11 bases separating them. The CDR3 covers 14 residues. Germline CDR1 SGDLS, CDR2 YYNGEE.

This clone has a handful of counts. The V call is TRBV10-3, the J call TRBJ1-2; no clear D. CDR3 length: 13 amino acids. From germline, CDR1 is ENHRY and CDR2 SYGVKD. The germline V and J ends were trimmed by 4 bases and 3 bases, with 9 bases remaining between them. CDR3 residues: CAISGARYYGYTF. The CDR3 coding sequence is TGTGCCATCAGTGGGGCAAGGTACTATGGCTACACCTTC.

The chain combines TRBV6-6 with TRBJ2-7, with a weak D call TRBD1 (6 bases). The CDR3 extends over 12 amino acids. Germline values: CDR1 MNHNY, CDR2 SVGAGI (reference sequence). The V end was cut by 7 bases, the J end by 3 bases, with 10 bases between. CDR3 sequence (DNA): TGTGCCAGCAACAGGGCGGGCTACGAGCAGTACTTC. Amino acid sequence: CASNRAGYEQYF.

The chain recombines TRBV3-1 (or the pseudogene TRBV3-2) with TRBJ1-2; tentatively, D is TRBD1 (6 bases). Trimming removed 1 base at V and 7 bases at J, with 10 bases between. The CDR3 contains 13 residues. Germline CDR1 and CDR2: LGHDT and YNNKEL (reference sequence). For the CDR3, the DNA is TGTGCCAGCAGCCAAGGCCAGGGGACTGGCTACACCTTC. It codes for CASSQGQGTGYTF.

The V gene is TRBV28, the J gene TRBJ1-2; D perhaps matches TRBD1 (5 bases). The germline gives CDR1 MDHEN, CDR2 SYDVKM. Trimming pared 6 bases from V and 8 bases from J, leaving 16 bases between. The CDR3 has 13 residues. DNA of the CDR3: TGTGCCAGCAGACAGGATATGAGTGGGGGCTACACCTTC. It encodes CASRQDMSGGYTF.

The chain is built from TRBV28 and TRBJ1-6; no clear D gene. In germline, CDR1 is MDHEN, CDR2 SYDVKM. The CDR3 runs to 15 residues. V was pared by 2 bases and J by 0 bases, with 5 bases between. CDR3 region: CASSLQVSYNSPLHF. The CDR3 DNA sequence: TGTGCCAGCAGTTTACAGGTCTCCTATAATTCACCCCTCCACTTT. The entire variable domain, with the rest obtained from reference TRBV28 and TRBJ1-6, is as follows: DVKVTQSSRYLVKRTGEKVFLECVQDMDHENMFWYRQDPGLGLRLIYFSYDVKMKEKGDIPEGYSVSREKKERFSLILESASTNQTSMYLCASSLQVSYNSPLHFGNGTRLTVT.

The V and J genes are TRBV7-2 and TRBJ1-1; a possible D gene is TRBD1 (5 bases). Trimming took 5 bases from V and 4 from J, leaving 17 bases between them. The CDR3 is 15 amino acids. Germline assignment: CDR1 SGHTA and CDR2 FQGNSA. The CDR3 reads CASSALPGGSTEAFF. CDR3 coding DNA: TGTGCCAGCAGCGCCCTGCCCGGGGGGAGCACTGAAGCTTTCTTT.

This chain uses TRBV2 with TRBJ2-7; a weak D match, TRBD1 (6 bases). The CDR3 has 12 residues. Germline CDR1 SNHLY, CDR2 FYNNEI. V lost 8 bases to trimming and J lost 1 base, with 9 bases between them. The CDR3 DNA is TGTGCCAGCCGACAGGAGTCCTACGAGCAGTACTTC. Protein product: CASRQESYEQYF.

CDR3 sequence (DNA): TGTGCCAGCAGGCCCCAGGGTTGGCCTGAAGCTTTCTTT. Translated, it gives CASRPQGWPEAFF. V is TRBV2 and J is TRBJ1-1; weak D call: TRBD1 (5 bases). Germline loops: CDR1 SNHLY, CDR2 FYNNEI. This CDR3 is built from 13 residues. V lost 6 bases to trimming and J lost 6 bases, with 14 bases between them.

V and J are TRBV2 and TRBJ2-7, with TRBD1 identical over 12 bases. V was pared by 6 bases and J by 4 bases, with 4 bases of the junction left unmatched. This CDR3 has 14 residues. CDR1 is SNHLY and CDR2 is FYNNEI in the germline V gene. This CDR3 reads CASRRDRGLYEQYF. The DNA of the CDR3 is TGTGCCAGCAGACGGGACAGGGGGCTTTACGAGCAGTACTTC.

The rearrangement links TRBV19 to TRBJ2-6; TRBD1 agrees at 7 bases. The CDR3 spans 17 residues. Germline V gene lookup returns CDR1 LNHDA and CDR2 SQIVND (reference sequence). The ends lost 7 bases at V and 0 bases at J; junction bases unmatched: 9. The chain's CDR3 is CASTPDRPGSGANVLTF. In nucleotides, the CDR3 is TGTGCCAGTACCCCGGACAGGCCCGGCTCTGGGGCCAACGTCCTGACTTTC.

A note on this clone: One end of the junction varies from germline; a read error may be responsible. The V and J genes are TRBV29-1 and TRBJ1-1; D is perhaps TRBD1 (6 bases). From germline, CDR1 is SQVTM and CDR2 ANQGSEA. This CDR3 contains 13 residues. CDR3 loop: CSAEQGISTEAFF. CDR3 nucleotide sequence: TGCAGCGCTGAACAGGGAATAAGCACTGAAGCTTTCTTT.